What follows are 19 T cell receptor beta chains derived from one specimen sequenced in a study of blood T cell repertoires in COVID-19. Method: immunoSEQ multiplex PCR; TCRdb's copy keeps in-frame clones and lacks some. The data show hundreds of thousands of clones, around 90% seen once. The sequenced material came from peripheral blood. All receptors derive from a woman under 30 with acute or convalescent COVID-19.

CDR3 sequence: CASSLGGASSYEQYF. DNA of the CDR3: TGTGCCAGCAGCTTAGGCGGGGCTAGCTCCTACGAGCAGTACTTC. The V and J genes are TRBV7-8 and TRBJ2-7, with D maybe TRBD2 (6 bases). The germline V and J ends were trimmed by 1 base and 0 bases, with 10 bases remaining between them. CDR1 is SGHVS and CDR2 is FQNEAQ in the germline V gene. The CDR3 consists of 15 residues.

The chain carries TRBV4-3 and TRBJ1-5, with 7 bases fitting TRBD1. Looked up from germline, CDR1 is LGHNA and CDR2 is YSLEER. Trimming took 0 bases from V and 1 from J; bases not matched to a gene: 6. The CDR3 consists of 17 residues. The CDR3: CASSQDTGDPSNQPQHF. DNA of the CDR3: TGCGCCAGCAGCCAAGATACAGGGGATCCCAGCAATCAGCCCCAGCATTTT.

The V gene is TRBV21-1, the J gene TRBJ1-5; the table assigns TRBD1, which was not confirmed against the DNA. TRBV21-1 constitutes a pseudogene. The CDR3 sequence is 15 residues long. CDR3 DNA: TGTGCCAGCAGCTGCAACAGGACCCTCAATCAGCCCCAGCATTTT. Translating it yields CASSCNRTLNQPQHF.

With regard to this clone: A junction end diverges from the germline sequence, so it may reflect a read error. J is TRBJ2-7 and V is TRBV27; 8 bases agree with TRBD1. The CDR3 has 11 residues. Germline-derived CDR1 and CDR2 are MNHEY and SMNVEV (reference sequence). For the CDR3, the DNA is TGTGCCAGCAGTCTTGGACAGGGACTCAGCTTC. This sequence encodes CASSLGQGLSF.

About this clone itself: Other DNA variants within this sample encode the same CDR3. The V and J genes are TRBV12-3 or TRBV12-4 and TRBJ2-7; D not certain. This CDR3 region has 13 residues. Between the trimmed V and J ends, which lost 1 base and 4 bases, there was a span of 8 bases. The CDR3 here is CASSLVGSYEQYF. In DNA form, the CDR3 reads TGTGCCAGCAGTTTAGTGGGCAGTTACGAGCAGTACTTC.

This chain links TRBV6-6 with TRBJ1-5, with D uncertain. Germline loops: CDR1 MNHNY, CDR2 SVGAGI (reference sequence). The CDR3 runs 13 residues. Trimming took off 6 bases at V and 0 bases at J, with 6 bases between the two ends. The CDR3: CASRPDSNQPQHF. The CDR3 region has the DNA TGTGCCAGCAGGCCAGATAGCAATCAGCCCCAGCATTTT.

V and J are TRBV9 and TRBJ2-3; 8 bases align to TRBD2. Germline-derived CDR1 and CDR2 are SGDLS and YYNGEE. With V trimmed by 3 bases and J by 2 bases, 11 bases remained unmatched. This CDR3 is 17 amino acids long. CDR3 in DNA: TGTGCCAGCAGCGCGACCTCCCGGGGGGGGTTCACAGATACGCAGTATTTT. Encoded protein: CASSATSRGGFTDTQYF. The full variable domain, completed using reference TRBV9 and TRBJ2-3, is DSGVTQTPKHLITATGQRVTLRCSPRSGDLSVYWYQQSLDQGLQFLIQYYNGEERAKGNILERFSAQQFPDLHSELNLSSLELGDSALYFCASSATSRGGFTDTQYFGPGTRLTVL.

The chain employs TRBV23-1 and TRBJ1-4; D uncertain. TRBV23-1 is identified as an open reading frame with a role that is uncertain. Trimming pared 0 bases from V and 10 bases from J, leaving 24 bases between. This CDR3 has 18 residues. CDR3 sequence reads: CASSQSTGAGCFCGKLFF. The CDR3, as DNA: TGCGCCAGCAGTCAATCGACGGGTGCCGGATGTTTTTGTGGAAAACTGTTTTTT.

The chain joins TRBV7-8 to TRBJ1-5; D is uncertain. CDR1 and CDR2 (germline): SGHVS, FQNEAQ. V was clipped by 1 base and J by 4 bases, with 11 bases between them. This CDR3 is 15 amino acids long. CDR3 protein: CASSLGSGGNQPQHF. CDR3 in DNA: TGTGCCAGCAGCTTAGGGTCAGGAGGTAATCAGCCCCAGCATTTT.

The genes are TRBV27 and TRBJ1-1; no definite D call. The CDR3 is 14 amino acids. CDR1 and CDR2 from the germline V gene are MNHEY and SMNVEV (reference sequence). V gave up 8 bases and J gave up 1 base, with 14 bases separating them. The CDR3 DNA sequence: TGTGCCAGCGGGAGGTGGGAGGCGAACACTGAAGCTTTCTTT. Translation gives CASGRWEANTEAFF.

This chain connects TRBV30 to TRBJ1-1, with D uncertain. Germline loops: CDR1 GTSNPN, CDR2 SVGIG (reference sequence). This CDR3 spans 14 amino acids. V lost 0 bases and J lost 1, with 9 bases in between. The CDR3 coding sequence is TGTGCCTGGAGTGTGGGAGGACCGAACACTGAAGCTTTCTTT. Translating it yields CAWSVGGPNTEAFF.

V usage is TRBV9 and J usage is TRBJ2-3; D gene ambiguous. The CDR3 consists of 14 residues. Germline V gene data show CDR1 as SGDLS and CDR2 as YYNGEE. Trimming removed 0 bases at V and 2 bases at J, with 7 bases between. The CDR3 loop is CASSVGHPTDTQYF. In DNA form, the CDR3 reads TGTGCCAGCAGCGTAGGGCATCCCACAGATACGCAGTATTTT.

The V and J genes are TRBV11-2 and TRBJ1-1, with TRBD1 as a possible D gene (5 bases). Germline CDR1 is SGHAT and CDR2 is FQNNGV. V dropped 1 base and J dropped 3 bases, with 6 bases sitting between them. This CDR3 spans 13 amino acids. As DNA, the CDR3 is TGTGCCAGCAGCTTAGGACAGCACACTGAAGCTTTCTTT. It codes for CASSLGQHTEAFF.

V is TRBV3-1 (or the pseudogene TRBV3-2) and J is TRBJ2-3, with TRBD1 as a possible D gene (5 bases). The CDR3 contains 15 residues. The germline V gene encodes CDR1 LGHDT and CDR2 YNNKEL (reference sequence). Trimming stripped 1 base from V and 6 bases from J, with 14 bases between. The CDR3 sequence is CASSQVPRVYDTQYF. In DNA, the CDR3 is TGTGCCAGCAGCCAAGTCCCCAGGGTGTATGATACGCAGTATTTT.

The V and J genes are TRBV27 and TRBJ1-1, with a weak D call TRBD1 (6 bases). Between the trimmed V and J ends, which lost 5 bases and 0 bases, there was a span of 10 bases. The CDR3 covers 14 residues. Germline lookup yields CDR1 MNHEY and CDR2 SMNVEV (reference sequence). The CDR3 bases are TGTGCCAGCAGTAGAAACAGGGTGAACACTGAAGCTTTCTTT. It is translated as CASSRNRVNTEAFF.

This chain connects TRBV30 to TRBJ2-7; D might be TRBD2 (5 bases). Trimming stripped 1 base from V and 2 bases from J, with 12 bases between. The CDR3 consists of 14 residues. In germline, CDR1 is GTSNPN, CDR2 SVGIG (reference sequence). The DNA of the CDR3 is TGTGCCTGGAGTGGTGTCTCCGGGGCCTACGAGCAGTACTTC. It translates to CAWSGVSGAYEQYF.

This chain connects TRBV7-3 to TRBJ2-2, with D perhaps matching TRBD2 (5 bases). Germline V gene sequence: CDR1 SGHTA, CDR2 FQGTGA. V lost 2 bases and J 7 bases, leaving 11 bases between the germline ends. This CDR3 contains 14 residues. The CDR3 region is CASSLGRGSGELFF. For the CDR3, the DNA is TGTGCCAGCAGCTTAGGACGGGGTAGCGGGGAGCTGTTTTTT.

CDR3 nucleotides: TGTGCCACCAGCATCAGCTACGAGCAGTACTTC. Its translation is CATSISYEQYF. The chain combines TRBV15 with TRBJ2-7, with no clear D. The V gene lost 4 bases and the J gene lost 3 bases, with 4 bases spanning the gap. Germline CDR1 reads LNHNV; CDR2 reads YYDKDF (reference sequence). The CDR3 totals 11 residues.

This chain links TRBV9 with TRBJ2-2; 11 bases map to TRBD2. Unmatched junction bases numbered 3, after V lost 3 bases and J lost 5 bases. The CDR3 contains 15 residues. Germline V gives CDR1 SGDLS, CDR2 YYNGEE. CDR3 residues: CASSERTSGTGELFF. The CDR3 coding sequence is TGTGCCAGCAGCGAGAGGACTAGCGGGACCGGGGAGCTGTTTTTT.